The 23 T cell receptor beta chains listed next were all sequenced from one sample in a study of blood T cell repertoires in COVID-19. TCRdb keeps only in-frame clones here, not all; method: immunoSEQ multiplex PCR. The data contain fewer than 200,000 clones, 80% to 90% of them singletons. The sequenced material came from peripheral blood. The receptor source for this set is a man in his fifties with active or convalescent COVID-19.

This sequence joins TRBV4-3 and TRBJ1-1, with a possible D match to TRBD1 (6 bases). Trimming stripped 4 bases from V and 1 base from J, with 16 bases between. CDR3 length: 16 residues. The germline V gene has CDR1 LGHNA and CDR2 YSLEER. The CDR3 is CASSRDTGMGNTEAFF. As DNA, the CDR3 is TGCGCCAGCAGCCGCGATACAGGGATGGGGAACACTGAAGCTTTCTTT.

This chain links TRBV12-3 or TRBV12-4 with TRBJ2-2; TRBD1 might be the D (5 bases). This CDR3 has 13 amino acids. V was clipped by 10 bases and J by 5 bases, with 14 bases between them. The CDR3 sequence: CAIDEAGTGELFF. The CDR3, as DNA: TGTGCCATAGATGAGGCAGGGACCGGGGAGCTGTTTTTT.

The V and J genes are TRBV6-5 and TRBJ1-4; D is undetermined. The length of the CDR3 is 15 residues. From germline, CDR1 is MNHEY and CDR2 SVGAGI. V was cut by 0 bases and J by 7 bases, with 12 bases left in between. The CDR3 DNA is TGTGCCAGCAGTTACTCATCGGGGTTGGGTGAAAAACTGTTTTTT. As protein: CASSYSSGLGEKLFF.

With regard to this clone: Additional DNA sequences in this sample encode the identical CDR3. V usage is TRBV18 and J usage is TRBJ1-2, with a tentative D call TRBD1 (5 bases). The CDR3 is 13 residues long. V lost 3 bases and J lost 2, with 7 bases in between. The germline gives CDR1 KGHSH, CDR2 LQKENI. DNA for the CDR3: TGTGCCAGCTCACCTCAGGGAAACTATGGCTACACCTTC. Translating gives CASSPQGNYGYTF.

The V call is TRBV9, the J call TRBJ2-7; 7 bases align to TRBD1. CDR1 SGDLS and CDR2 YYNGEE come from the germline V gene. With 1 base clipped from V and 0 bases from J, the junction kept 4 bases outside the gene matches. The CDR3 contains 15 residues. The CDR3 loop reads CASSVTAGGSYEQYF. CDR3 in DNA: TGTGCCAGCAGCGTAACGGCAGGGGGCTCCTACGAGCAGTACTTC.

This sequence joins TRBV19 and TRBJ1-3, with 8 nucleotides matching TRBD1. With V trimmed by 9 bases and J by 3 bases, 7 bases remained unmatched. This CDR3 is built from 14 residues. Germline CDR1 is LNHDA and CDR2 is SQIVND (reference sequence). For the CDR3, the DNA is TGTGCCAGCCTGGACAGGGCGCTTGGAAACACCATATATTTT. Its translation: CASLDRALGNTIYF.

This clone is a singleton in its sample. The chain joins TRBV7-9 to TRBJ2-2; maybe TRBD1 (6 bases). V was shortened by 4 bases and J by 8 bases, with 11 bases between the two germline ends. CDR3 size: 13 residues. Germline V CDR1 and CDR2: SEHNR, FQNEAQ (reference sequence). The DNA for the CDR3 is TGTGCCAGCAGCTCCCGAGGGGGTGGGGAGCTGTTTTTT. The encoded protein is CASSSRGGGELFF.

The chain couples TRBV10-3 to TRBJ2-5, with TRBD1 identical over 11 bases. CDR3 size: 20 residues. The germline gives CDR1 ENHRY, CDR2 SYGVKD. Trimming at V came to 5 bases and at J to 5 bases, leaving 22 bases not matched to a gene. The CDR3 reads CAISHHPGQGAGNYGETQYF. The CDR3 DNA follows: TGTGCCATCAGTCACCACCCCGGACAGGGGGCGGGAAACTACGGGGAGACCCAGTACTTC.

The rearrangement links TRBV2 to TRBJ1-6; perhaps TRBD1 as D (6 bases). Deletions cut 3 bases from V and 10 bases from J, with 13 bases between. The CDR3 totals 14 residues. CDR1 is SNHLY and CDR2 is FYNNEI in the germline V gene. The CDR3 bases are TGTGCCAGCAGTGATAGGACAGTCGCCTCACCCCTCCACTTT. Translation gives CASSDRTVASPLHF.

The rearrangement links TRBV5-1 to TRBJ2-3; 14 bases map to TRBD2. The CDR3 runs to 15 residues. V lost 5 bases, J lost 5 bases, and 4 bases stayed unmatched. The germline V gene encodes CDR1 SGHRS and CDR2 YFSETQ. CDR3 nucleotides: TGCGCCAGCAGGGGGACTAGCGGGAGCGGAGATACGCAGTATTTT. Translation: CASRGTSGSGDTQYF.

The V gene is TRBV19, the J gene TRBJ2-1, with TRBD2 matching over 10 bases. The V gene end was trimmed by 3 bases and the J gene end by 10 bases; junction bases not matched to a gene: 6. The CDR3 consists of 14 residues. In germline, CDR1 is LNHDA, CDR2 SQIVND (reference sequence). CDR3 region: CASSILSGGREQFF. As DNA, the CDR3 is TGTGCCAGTAGTATCCTTAGCGGGGGGAGGGAGCAGTTCTTC.

The chain joins TRBV5-5 to TRBJ1-5; D uncertain. The CDR3 has 13 residues. Germline values: CDR1 SGHKS, CDR2 YYEKEE (reference sequence). V was cut by 4 bases and J by 0 bases, with 5 bases left in between. The CDR3 sequence: CASSRNSNQPQHF. The CDR3 region has the DNA TGTGCCAGCAGCCGTAATAGCAATCAGCCCCAGCATTTT.

This CDR3 is CASSQPGQNYGYTF. CDR3 in DNA: TGCGCCAGCAGCCAACCTGGACAGAACTATGGCTACACCTTC. This chain links TRBV4-3 with TRBJ1-2, with D perhaps TRBD1 (6 bases). Germline CDR1 and CDR2: LGHNA and YSLEER. V was cut by 2 bases and J by 2 bases, with 9 bases left in between. CDR3 length: 14 amino acids.

This clone turned up a few times. The rearrangement joins TRBV9 to TRBJ1-1; 11 positions match TRBD1. The germline CDR1 and CDR2 sequences are SGDLS and YYNGEE. The CDR3 is 15 residues long. With V trimmed by 0 bases and J by 7 bases, 5 bases remained unmatched. As DNA, the CDR3 is TGTGCCAGCAGCGTAGCTGGACAGGGGGCGTTTGAAGCTTTCTTT. It encodes CASSVAGQGAFEAFF.

The chain carries TRBV9 and TRBJ2-1; weak D call: TRBD2 (6 bases). Germline V CDR1 and CDR2: SGDLS, YYNGEE. The germline V and J ends were trimmed by 2 bases and 0 bases, with 9 bases remaining between them. The length of the CDR3 is 15 residues. CDR3 nucleotide sequence: TGTGCCAGCAGCGTGGGGAGGCTCTCCTACAATGAGCAGTTCTTC. Translating gives CASSVGRLSYNEQFF.

For this clone: Other DNA sequences of this sample code for an identical CDR3. The rearrangement joins TRBV5-1 to TRBJ1-2, with 7 bases that match TRBD1. Germline trimming cut 2 bases from V and 5 bases from J; bases unmatched to any gene: 0. The CDR3 contains 12 residues. Germline values: CDR1 SGHRS, CDR2 YFSETQ. CDR3 coding DNA: TGCGCCAGCAGCTTACAGGGGTATGGCTACACCTTC. It translates to CASSLQGYGYTF.

The chain couples TRBV6-5 to TRBJ1-5; a possible D gene is TRBD1 (6 bases). Trimming took 6 bases from V and 4 from J, leaving 10 bases between them. In germline, CDR1 is MNHEY, CDR2 SVGAGI. The CDR3 is made up of 13 amino acids. In nucleotides, the CDR3 is TGTGCCAGCAGACGCGGACAGAATCAGCCCCAGCATTTT. Translation gives CASRRGQNQPQHF.

This sequence joins TRBV3-1 (or the pseudogene TRBV3-2) and TRBJ1-3; no definite D call. This CDR3 has 13 residues. The germline V gene encodes CDR1 LGHDT and CDR2 YNNKEL (reference sequence). The ends were cut back, 4 bases at V and 4 bases at J, with 8 bases in the middle. The CDR3 DNA reads TGTGCCAGCAGCCTCTCGTCGGGAAACACCATATATTTT. Its protein is CASSLSSGNTIYF.

V gene TRBV14 combines with J gene TRBJ1-2; 7 bases align to TRBD1. The V gene end was trimmed by 4 bases and the J gene end by 11 bases; junction bases not matched to a gene: 10. The CDR3 runs to 13 residues. Germline CDR1 is SGHDN and CDR2 is FVKESK. CDR3 protein: CASSLGQSAVYTF. CDR3 sequence (DNA): TGTGCCAGCAGCCTGGGACAGTCAGCCGTTTACACCTTC.

Only a few counts were recorded for this clone. V usage is TRBV18 and J usage is TRBJ2-7, with TRBD1 matching 8 bases. V trimming: 2 bases; J trimming: 3 bases; junction bases outside the gene matches: 9. This CDR3 has 16 amino acids. Germline V gives CDR1 KGHSH, CDR2 LQKENI. This CDR3 is CASSPSDRAGIYEQYF. CDR3 bases: TGTGCCAGCTCACCATCGGACAGGGCCGGCATCTACGAGCAGTACTTC. Full variable domain (remainder filled in from reference TRBV18 and TRBJ2-7): NAGVMQNPRHLVRRRGQEARLRCSPMKGHSHVYWYRQLPEEGLKFMVYLQKENIIDESGMPKERFSAEFPKEGPSILRIQQVVRGDSAAYFCASSPSDRAGIYEQYFGPGTRLTVT.

The V call is TRBV19, the J call TRBJ2-4; 7 bases match TRBD1. Germline assignment: CDR1 LNHDA and CDR2 SQIVND (reference sequence). V lost 6 bases to trimming and J lost 2 bases; unmatched junction nucleotides: 7. This CDR3 has 15 residues. CDR3 residues: CASSLGTVTKNIQYF. The CDR3 nucleotides are TGTGCCAGTAGCCTGGGGACAGTAACCAAAAACATTCAGTACTTC.

This clone has just one count. The chain carries TRBV5-4 and TRBJ1-3, with a tentative D call TRBD1 (6 bases). This CDR3 is built from 14 residues. V lost 0 bases and J 7 bases, leaving 11 bases between the germline ends. Per the germline V gene, CDR1 is SGHNT and CDR2 is YYREEE (reference sequence). In DNA, the CDR3 is TGTGCCAGCAGCTTGGACAGGGTGGTCAACACCATATATTTT. Protein: CASSLDRVVNTIYF.

Details on this clone: This specimen includes other DNA sequences encoding the same CDR3. The V call is TRBV3-1 (or the pseudogene TRBV3-2), the J call TRBJ1-1; D unclear. This CDR3 spans 13 amino acids. Trimming took 1 base from V and 1 from J, leaving 4 bases between them. Germline CDR1 is LGHDT and CDR2 is YNNKEL (reference sequence). The CDR3 sequence is CASSQGGNTEAFF. CDR3 DNA sequence: TGTGCCAGCAGCCAAGGAGGGAACACTGAAGCTTTCTTT.